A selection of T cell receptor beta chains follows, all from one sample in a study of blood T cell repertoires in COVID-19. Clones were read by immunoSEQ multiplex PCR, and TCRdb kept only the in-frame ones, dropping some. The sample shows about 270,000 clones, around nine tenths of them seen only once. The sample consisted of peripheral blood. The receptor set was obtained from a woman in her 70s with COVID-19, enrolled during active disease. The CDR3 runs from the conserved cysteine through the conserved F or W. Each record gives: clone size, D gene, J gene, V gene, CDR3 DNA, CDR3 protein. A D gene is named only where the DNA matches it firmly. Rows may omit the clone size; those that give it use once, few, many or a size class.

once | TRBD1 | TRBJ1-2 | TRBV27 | TGTGCCAGCAGTTTATCGGACAGGGTGGGGGGCTACACCTTC | CASSLSDRVGGYTF
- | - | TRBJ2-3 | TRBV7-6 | TGTGCCAGCAGCCCAAACGCGGGGGCCCGACAGCAGTATTTT | CASSPNAGARQQYF
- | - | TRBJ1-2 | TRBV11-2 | TGTGCCAGCAGCCCGGGAGGGGGTCCCTATGGCTACACCTTC | CASSPGGGPYGYTF
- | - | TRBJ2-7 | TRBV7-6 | TGTGCCAGCAGCTTAGGGGCAGGCGAAGCCTACGAGCAGTACTTC | CASSLGAGEAYEQYF
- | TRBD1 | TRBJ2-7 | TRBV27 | TGTGCCAGCAGTTTCGGGACAGGGATATACGAGCAGTACTTC | CASSFGTGIYEQYF
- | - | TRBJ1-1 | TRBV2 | TGTGCCAGCAGTGCGACGGGGAACACTGAAGCTTTCTTT | CASSATGNTEAFF
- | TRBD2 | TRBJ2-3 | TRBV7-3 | TGTGCCAGCAGCCAGACTAGCGCAAGCACAGATACGCAGTATTTT | CASSQTSASTDTQYF
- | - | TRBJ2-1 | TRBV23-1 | TGCGCCAGCAGCCCCAGGAGGCGCGAGCAGTTCTTC | CASSPRRREQFF
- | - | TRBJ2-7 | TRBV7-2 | TGTGCCAGCAGCGGAAGTGGGCTCGATTTTACTTACGAGCAGTACTTC | CASSGSGLDFTYEQYF
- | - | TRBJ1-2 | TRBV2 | TGTGCCAGCAGTAGGGAGGGAGGCTACACCTTC | CASSREGGYTF
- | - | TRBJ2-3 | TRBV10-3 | TGTGCCATCAGCTACAGGGATGGCACAGATACGCAGTATTTT | CAISYRDGTDTQYF
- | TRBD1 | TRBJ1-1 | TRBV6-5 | TGTGCCAGCAGTCGAAGGAGACAGGGGAACACTGAAGCTTTCTTT | CASSRRRQGNTEAFF
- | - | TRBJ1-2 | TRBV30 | TGTGCCTGGAGTGGGGGCGATAACTATGGCTACACCTTC | CAWSGGDNYGYTF
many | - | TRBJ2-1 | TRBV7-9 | TGTGCCAGCAGCTTTCCCTCTTCGCAGTTCTTC | CASSFPSSQFF
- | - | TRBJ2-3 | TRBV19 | TGTGCCAGTAGTGACCACGGGGGCACAGATACGCAGTATTTT | CASSDHGGTDTQYF
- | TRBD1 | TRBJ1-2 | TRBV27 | TGTGCCAGCAGTCCCAGGGGGGCGGACTATGGCTACACCTTC | CASSPRGADYGYTF
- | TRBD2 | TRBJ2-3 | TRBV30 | TGTGCCTGGAGTGGACTAGCGGCAGATACGCAGTATTTT | CAWSGLAADTQYF
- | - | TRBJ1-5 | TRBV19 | TGTGCCAGTATTGGGCAAGAGAATTATCAGCCCCAGCATTTT | CASIGQENYQPQHF
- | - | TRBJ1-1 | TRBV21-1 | TGTGCCAGCAGCTGGCCCGGACGGACGGGAATGAACACTGAAGCTTTCTTT | CASSWPGRTGMNTEAFF
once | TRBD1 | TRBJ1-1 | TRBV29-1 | TGCAGCGTGTATGACAGGGGGACTGAAGCTTTCTTT | CSVYDRGTEAFF
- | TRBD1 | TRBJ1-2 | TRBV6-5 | TGTGCCAGCAGGTCGACAGGGAACGGCTACACCTTC | CASRSTGNGYTF
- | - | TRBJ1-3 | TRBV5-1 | TGCGCCAGCAGCTTATCCAACTCTGGAAACACCATATATTTT | CASSLSNSGNTIYF
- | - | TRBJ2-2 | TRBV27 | TGTGCCAGCCAGGGTGATGGATGGGAGCTGTTTTTT | CASQGDGWELFF
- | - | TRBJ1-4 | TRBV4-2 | TGTGCCAGCAGCCAAGAGACAGCGACTAATGAAAAACTGTTTTTT | CASSQETATNEKLFF
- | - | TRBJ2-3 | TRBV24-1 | TGTGCCACCAGTGACAGGGTCCGGGATACGCAGTATTTT | CATSDRVRDTQYF
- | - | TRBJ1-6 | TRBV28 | TGTGCCAGCAGGAGGAACTCCTATAATTCACCCCTCCACTTT | CASRRNSYNSPLHF
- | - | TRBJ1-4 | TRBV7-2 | TGTGCCAGCAGCTTTGCCGGGACTGCGGATGAAAAACTGTTTTTT | CASSFAGTADEKLFF
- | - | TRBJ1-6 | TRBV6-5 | TGTGCCAGCTTGGAATGGGGGCAGAATGATTCACCCCTCCACTTT | CASLEWGQNDSPLHF
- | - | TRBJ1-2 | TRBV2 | TGTGCCAGGGCCCTCAGCCCAGGGATGCCCGAACGGAACTATGGCTACACCTTC | CARALSPGMPERNYGYTF
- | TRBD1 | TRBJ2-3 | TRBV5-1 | TGCGCCAGCAGCTTGGACAGGGGAGACACAGATACGCAGTATTTT | CASSLDRGDTDTQYF
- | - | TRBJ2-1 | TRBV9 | TGTGCCAGCAGCGCCCTGCGACAGAACAATGAGCAGTTCTTC | CASSALRQNNEQFF
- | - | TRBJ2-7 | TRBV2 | TGTGCCAGCAGTCCCGCAGGGGCCGGAGGCTACGAGCAGTACTTC | CASSPAGAGGYEQYF
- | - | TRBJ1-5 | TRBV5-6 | TGTGCCAGCAGCTTCTACAGCAATCAGCCCCAGCATTTT | CASSFYSNQPQHF
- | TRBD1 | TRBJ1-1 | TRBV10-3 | TGTGCCATCAACATAGACAGGGGGCCGACTGAAGCTTTCTTT | CAINIDRGPTEAFF
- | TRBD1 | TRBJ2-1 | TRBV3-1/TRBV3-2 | TGTGCCAGCTCCAAACAGGGGGGTTACAATGAGCAGTTCTTC | CASSKQGGYNEQFF
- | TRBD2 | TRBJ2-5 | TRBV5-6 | TGTGCCAGCAGCAGCGGGGTGAAAGAGACCCAGTACTTC | CASSSGVKETQYF
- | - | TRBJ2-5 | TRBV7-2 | TGTGCCAGCAGCTCAGCCCCCGGAGGGGTAAGGGAGACCCAGTACTTC | CASSSAPGGVRETQYF
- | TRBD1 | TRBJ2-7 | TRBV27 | TGTGCCAGCAGGGGACAGCTCTACGAGCAGTACTTC | CASRGQLYEQYF
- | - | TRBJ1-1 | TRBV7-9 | TGTGCCAGCAGCTTAGTACAGCCCAACACTGAAGCTTTCTTT | CASSLVQPNTEAFF
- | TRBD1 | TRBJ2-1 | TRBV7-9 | TGTGCCAGCAGCACCCAAAGACAGGGGACCCATGAGCAGTTCTTC | CASSTQRQGTHEQFF
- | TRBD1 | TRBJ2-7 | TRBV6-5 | TGTGCCAGCAGCAGACAGGGGGCATTCGAGCAGTACTTC | CASSRQGAFEQYF
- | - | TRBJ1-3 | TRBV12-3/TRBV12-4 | TGTGCCAGCAGTTTGGTAGAAAACACCATATATTTT | CASSLVENTIYF